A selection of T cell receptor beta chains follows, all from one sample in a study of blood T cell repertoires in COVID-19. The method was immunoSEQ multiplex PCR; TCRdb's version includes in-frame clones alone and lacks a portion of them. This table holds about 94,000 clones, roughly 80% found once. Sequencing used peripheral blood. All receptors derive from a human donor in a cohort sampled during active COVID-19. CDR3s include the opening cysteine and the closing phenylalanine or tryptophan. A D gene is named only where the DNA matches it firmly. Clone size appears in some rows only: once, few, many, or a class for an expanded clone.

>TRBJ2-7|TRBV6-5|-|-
CASSLTSFSAEQYF
TGTGCCAGCAGCCTGACTAGTTTCTCAGCCGAGCAGTACTTC
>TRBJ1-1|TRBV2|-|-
CATEGQNTEAFF
TGTGCCACCGAGGGACAGAACACTGAAGCTTTCTTT
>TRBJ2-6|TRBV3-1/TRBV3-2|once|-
CASSQLSGANVLTF
TGTGCCAGCAGCCAACTTTCTGGGGCCAACGTCCTGACTTTC
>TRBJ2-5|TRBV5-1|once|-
CASSFQGQRMETQYF
TGCGCCAGCAGCTTTCAGGGGCAAAGGATGGAGACCCAGTACTTC
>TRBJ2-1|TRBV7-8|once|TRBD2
CASSKLPGTSGYNEQFF
TGTGCCAGCAGCAAGTTACCCGGGACTAGCGGATACAATGAGCAGTTCTTC
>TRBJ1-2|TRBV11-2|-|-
CASSSGQPGHYGYTF
TGTGCCAGCAGCTCGGGACAACCAGGACACTATGGCTACACCTTC
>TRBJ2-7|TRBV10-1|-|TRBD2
CASSVIAGGWEEQYF
TGCGCCAGCAGCGTTATAGCGGGAGGTTGGGAAGAGCAGTACTTC
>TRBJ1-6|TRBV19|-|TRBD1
CASRSGTGNSPLHF
TGTGCCAGTAGATCCGGGACAGGGAATTCACCCCTCCACTTT
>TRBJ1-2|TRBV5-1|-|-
CASSLDAGIGYGYTF
TGCGCCAGCAGCTTGGATGCGGGAATTGGGTATGGCTACACCTTC
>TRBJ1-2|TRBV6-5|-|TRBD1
CASSWDRRYGYTF
TGTGCCAGCAGTTGGGACAGGCGGTATGGCTACACCTTC
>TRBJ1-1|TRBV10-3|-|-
CAITGDLNTEAFF
TGTGCCATCACCGGAGACTTGAACACTGAAGCTTTCTTT
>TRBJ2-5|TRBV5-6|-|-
CASSFLSRETQYF
TGTGCCAGCAGCTTCTTGTCGCGGGAGACCCAGTACTTC
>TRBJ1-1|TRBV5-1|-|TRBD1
CASSFTGGLNTEAFF
TGCGCCAGCAGCTTCACAGGGGGCTTGAACACTGAAGCTTTCTTT
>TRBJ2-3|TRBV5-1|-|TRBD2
CASSLDLAGDTQYF
TGCGCCAGCAGCTTGGACCTAGCGGGGGATACGCAGTATTTT
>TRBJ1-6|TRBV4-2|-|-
CASSQEAGTYNSPLHF
TGTGCCAGCAGCCAAGAGGCAGGGACCTATAATTCACCCCTCCACTTT
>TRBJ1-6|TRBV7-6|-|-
CASSRAGATSPLHF
TGTGCCAGCAGCCGAGCTGGGGCCACCTCACCCCTCCACTTT
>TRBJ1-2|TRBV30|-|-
CAWSDRVAYGYTF
TGTGCCTGGAGTGACAGGGTAGCCTATGGCTACACCTTC
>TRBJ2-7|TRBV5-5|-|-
CASSNRGGGYEQYF
TGTGCCAGCAGCAACAGGGGAGGTGGGTACGAGCAGTACTTC
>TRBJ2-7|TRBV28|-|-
CASNQLQDEQYF
TGTGCCAGCAATCAACTACAGGACGAGCAGTACTTC
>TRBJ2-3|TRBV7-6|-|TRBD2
CASSLGGTSSTDTQYF
TGTGCCAGCAGCTTAGGTGGGACTAGCAGCACAGATACGCAGTATTTT
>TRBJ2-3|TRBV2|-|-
CASRAWVPAGYYTQYF
TGTGCCAGCAGGGCGTGGGTGCCGGCGGGGTATTATACGCAGTATTTT
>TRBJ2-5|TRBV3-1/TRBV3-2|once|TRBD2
CASSPPGLAETQYF
TGTGCCAGCAGCCCTCCGGGACTAGCGGAGACCCAGTACTTC
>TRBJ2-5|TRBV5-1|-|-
CASSPRTDQETQYF
TGCGCCAGCAGCCCGCGGACAGACCAAGAGACCCAGTACTTC
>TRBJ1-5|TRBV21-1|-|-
CASPRGTGGNQPQHF
TGTGCCAGCCCGCGGGGGACAGGGGGGAATCAGCCCCAGCATTTT
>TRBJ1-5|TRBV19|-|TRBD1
CASSRQGAGQPQHF
TGTGCCAGTAGTAGACAGGGGGCCGGTCAGCCCCAGCATTTT
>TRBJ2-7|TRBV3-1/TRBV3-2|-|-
CASSQTAYEQYF
TGTGCCAGCAGCCAGACAGCCTACGAGCAGTACTTC
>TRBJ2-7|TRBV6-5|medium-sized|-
CASSYLGVSEQYF
TGTGCCAGCAGTTACTTAGGGGTTTCCGAGCAGTACTTC
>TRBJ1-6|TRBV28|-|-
CASRIAGGRDSPLHF
TGTGCCAGCAGGATTGCCGGGGGGAGGGATTCACCCCTCCACTTT
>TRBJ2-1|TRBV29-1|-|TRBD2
CSVDDGLAGVGALF
TGCAGCGTTGATGATGGACTAGCGGGAGTCGGGGCTCTCTTC
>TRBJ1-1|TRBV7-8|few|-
CASSLGLTNTEAFF
TGTGCCAGCAGCTTAGGACTGACGAACACTGAAGCTTTCTTT
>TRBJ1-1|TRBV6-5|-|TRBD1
CASIKGDSSTEAFF
TGTGCCAGCATTAAAGGGGACAGCAGCACTGAAGCTTTCTTT
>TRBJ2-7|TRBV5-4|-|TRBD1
CASSRDSQSEQYF
TGTGCCAGCAGCCGGGACAGCCAAAGCGAGCAGTACTTC
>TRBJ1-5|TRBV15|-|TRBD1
CATSGQGSEPQHF
TGTGCCACCAGCGGACAGGGGTCGGAGCCCCAGCATTTT